These 9 T cell receptor beta chains were all obtained from the same sample, sequenced in a study of cytomegalovirus exposure and HLA in healthy donors. The study ran its PCR with 60 Vbeta and 13 Jbeta primers. The assay was immunoSEQ multiplex PCR, and TCRdb's table has in-frame clones only and misses some. The sample includes roughly 200,000 clones, around 78% of them seen just once. Source material: PBMCs. Receptor source: a man younger than 40 in good health and CMV-seronegative.

The chain carries TRBV9 and TRBJ2-1, with a weak D call TRBD1 (5 bases). CDR1 and CDR2 from the germline V gene are SGDLS and YYNGEE. The ends were cut back, 3 bases at V and 7 bases at J, with 11 bases in the middle. The CDR3 loop spans 13 amino acids. CDR3 loop: CASSEYGANEQFF. CDR3 bases: TGTGCCAGCAGCGAGTATGGGGCAAATGAGCAGTTCTTC.

The V gene is TRBV5-1, the J gene TRBJ2-5; 11 bases are shared with TRBD1. V was pared by 0 bases and J by 2 bases, with 12 bases of the junction left unmatched. CDR1 and CDR2 (germline): SGHRS, YFSETQ. The CDR3 totals 19 residues. The CDR3 here is CASSLAVEGRDRGQETQYF. CDR3 coding DNA: TGCGCCAGCAGCTTGGCGGTTGAGGGAAGGGACAGGGGGCAAGAGACCCAGTACTTC.

The rearrangement uses TRBV28 and TRBJ2-7, with TRBD1 identical over 9 bases. J was trimmed by 0 bases and V by 5 bases; bases with no gene match: 5. CDR3 length: 15 residues. Germline V lookup: CDR1 MDHEN, CDR2 SYDVKM. The chain's CDR3 is CASSPGQGSSYEQYF. Here the CDR3 DNA reads TGTGCCAGCAGTCCCGGACAGGGGTCCTCCTACGAGCAGTACTTC.

This chain uses TRBV6-4 with TRBJ2-7; 7 bases map to TRBD2. This CDR3 region has 14 residues. Trimming at V came to 3 bases and at J to 3 bases, leaving 5 bases not matched to a gene. CDR1 is MRHNA and CDR2 is SNTAGT in the germline V gene. CDR3 loop: CASSEQGGFYEQYF. CDR3 nucleotides: TGTGCCAGCAGTGAGCAGGGAGGGTTCTACGAGCAGTACTTC.

This clone was counted a few times. The V call is TRBV27, the J call TRBJ2-3; TRBD2 matches at 12 bases. The ends lost 3 bases at V and 2 bases at J; junction bases unmatched: 6. CDR1 and CDR2 from the germline V gene are MNHEY and SMNVEV (reference sequence). The CDR3 has 17 residues. The CDR3, as DNA: TGTGCCAGCAGTTTCGTGAGACTAGCGGGAGACACAGATACGCAGTATTTT. Residues: CASSFVRLAGDTDTQYF.

The rearrangement links TRBV19 to TRBJ2-7, with 8 bases identical to TRBD1. Germline loops: CDR1 LNHDA, CDR2 SQIVND (reference sequence). The ends lost 3 bases at V and 7 bases at J; junction bases unmatched: 8. This CDR3 region has 14 residues. Here the CDR3 DNA reads TGTGCCAGTAGTATGGCAGGACAGGGCGGAGAGCAGTACTTC. This encodes CASSMAGQGGEQYF.

V gene TRBV7-8 combines with J gene TRBJ1-1; TRBD1 aligns across 8 bases. The CDR3 runs to 16 residues. CDR1 SGHVS and CDR2 FQNEAQ come from the germline V gene. J lost 0 bases, V lost 5 bases, and 8 bases had no gene match. In DNA, the CDR3 is TGTGCCAGCAGCCGCGGGACAGGCAACATGAACACTGAAGCTTTCTTT. This codes for CASSRGTGNMNTEAFF.

The chain employs TRBV28 and TRBJ2-7, with D possibly TRBD2 on 6 matching bases. Trimming took off 5 bases at V and 4 bases at J, with 15 bases between the two ends. The germline CDR1 and CDR2 sequences are MDHEN and SYDVKM. The CDR3 has 14 amino acids. CDR3 sequence (DNA): TGTGCCAGCAGTGAGATCAAGCGGGCTTACGAGCAGTACTTC. Protein product: CASSEIKRAYEQYF.

The chain links TRBV27 to TRBJ2-1; 7 bases map to TRBD2. The V gene's germline CDR1 is MNHEY and CDR2 SMNVEV (reference sequence). CDR3 length equals 14 residues. J gave up 4 bases and V 4 bases, and 4 bases lay outside the gene matches. The CDR3 here is CASSSGTTYNEQFF. The CDR3 DNA reads TGTGCCAGCAGTTCCGGGACTACTTACAATGAGCAGTTCTTC.